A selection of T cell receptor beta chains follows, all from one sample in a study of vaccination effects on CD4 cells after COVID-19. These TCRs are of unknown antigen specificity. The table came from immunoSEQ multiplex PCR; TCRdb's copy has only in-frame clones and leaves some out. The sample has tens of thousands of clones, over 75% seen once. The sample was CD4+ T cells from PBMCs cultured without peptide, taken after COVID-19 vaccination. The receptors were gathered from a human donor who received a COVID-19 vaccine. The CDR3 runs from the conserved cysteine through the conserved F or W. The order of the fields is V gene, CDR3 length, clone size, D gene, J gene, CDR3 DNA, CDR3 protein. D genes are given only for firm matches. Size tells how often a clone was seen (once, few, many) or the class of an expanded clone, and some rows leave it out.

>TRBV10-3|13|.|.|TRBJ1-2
TGTGCCATCACTAGGGGCCAGACTTATGGCTACACCTTC
CAITRGQTYGYTF
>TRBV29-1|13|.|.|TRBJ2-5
TGCAGCGTCAACGCGGGGCGGCGGGAGACCCAGTACTTC
CSVNAGRRETQYF
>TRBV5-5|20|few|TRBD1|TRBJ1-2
TGTGCCAGCAGGCAAGTGCGCCTTGACCGCGGACAGGTCAGAAACTATGGCTACACCTTC
CASRQVRLDRGQVRNYGYTF
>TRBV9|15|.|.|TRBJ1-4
TGTGCCAGCAGCGTAGACTTGGGAACTAATGAAAAACTGTTTTTT
CASSVDLGTNEKLFF
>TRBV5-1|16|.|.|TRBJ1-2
TGCGCCAGCAGCCAAGTCACAGAAACCCGACCTTATGGCTACACCTTC
CASSQVTETRPYGYTF
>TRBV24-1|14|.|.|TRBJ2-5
TGTGCCACCAGTGATTTTCGAGGACAAGAGACCCAGTACTTC
CATSDFRGQETQYF
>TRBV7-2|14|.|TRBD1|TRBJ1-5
TGTGCCAGCAGCTTAGTACAGGGGCCGCAGCCCCAGCATTTT
CASSLVQGPQPQHF
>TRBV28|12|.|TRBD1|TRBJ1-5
TGTGCCAGCAGACAGGGGAATCAGCCCCAGCATTTT
CASRQGNQPQHF
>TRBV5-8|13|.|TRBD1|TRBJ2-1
TGTGCCAGCGGCCGCCCCAGGGGGCATGAGCAGTTCTTC
CASGRPRGHEQFF
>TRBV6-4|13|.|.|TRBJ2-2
TGTGCCAGCAGTGATTACAGGGCTGGGGAGCTGTTTTTT
CASSDYRAGELFF
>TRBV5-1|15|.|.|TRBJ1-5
TGCGCCAGCAGCCCGGGAGGGGGAACTTATCAGCCCCAGCATTTT
CASSPGGGTYQPQHF
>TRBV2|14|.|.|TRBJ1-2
TGTGCCAGCAGTGAAGCGGCACGGACCTATGGCTACACCTTC
CASSEAARTYGYTF
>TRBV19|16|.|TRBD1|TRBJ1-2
TGTGCCAGTAGTTTGACCGGGACAGGGGTTGCCGGCGGCTACACCTTC
CASSLTGTGVAGGYTF
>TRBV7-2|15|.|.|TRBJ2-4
TGTGCCAGCAGCCCCGGACAGTTAGCCAAAAACATTCAGTACTTC
CASSPGQLAKNIQYF
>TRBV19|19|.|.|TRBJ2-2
TGTGCCAGTAGTATGGCTAGCGACCTGTTAAGAGCGAACACCGGGGAGCTGTTTTTT
CASSMASDLLRANTGELFF
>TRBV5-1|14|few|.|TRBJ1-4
TGCGCCAGCAGCTTTCAGGGGACCCGGGAAAAACTGTTTTTT
CASSFQGTREKLFF
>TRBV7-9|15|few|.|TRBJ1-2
TGTGCCAGCAGCTTAGGATCGGGGTTGATGAATGGCTACACCTTC
CASSLGSGLMNGYTF